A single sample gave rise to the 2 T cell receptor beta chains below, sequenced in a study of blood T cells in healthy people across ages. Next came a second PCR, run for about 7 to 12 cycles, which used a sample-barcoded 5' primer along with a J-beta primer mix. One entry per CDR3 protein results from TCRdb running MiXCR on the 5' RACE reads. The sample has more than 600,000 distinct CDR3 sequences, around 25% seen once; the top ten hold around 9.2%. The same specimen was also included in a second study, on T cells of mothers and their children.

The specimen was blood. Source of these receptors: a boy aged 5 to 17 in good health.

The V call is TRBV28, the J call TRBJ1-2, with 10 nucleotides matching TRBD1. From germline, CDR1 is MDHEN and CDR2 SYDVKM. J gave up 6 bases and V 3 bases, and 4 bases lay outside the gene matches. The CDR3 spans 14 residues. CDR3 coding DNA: TGTGCCAGCAGTTTCCCCGGGACAGGGGATGGCTACACCTTC. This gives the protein CASSFPGTGDGYTF.

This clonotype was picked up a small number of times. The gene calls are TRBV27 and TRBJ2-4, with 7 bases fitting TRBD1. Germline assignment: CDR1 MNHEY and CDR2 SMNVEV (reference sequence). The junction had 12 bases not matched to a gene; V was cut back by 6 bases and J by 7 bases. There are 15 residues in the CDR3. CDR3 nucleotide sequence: TGTGCCAGCAGGCCAGGGGGTGGTCATAGGAACATTCAGTACTTC. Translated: CASRPGGGHRNIQYF.